This T cell receptor beta chain was captured in a study of shared clonotypes between healthy human individuals. Broader study findings: Rarefaction showed that sequencing of sorted subsets was incomplete (despite large depth). Approximately 5% was the fraction of naive CD4 clonotypes found shared across a handful of donors.

Only in-frame clones appear in the TCRdb table, and some are missing; sequencing was by immunoSEQ multiplex PCR. The sample yields around 2,000,000 clones, roughly 94% seen once. In regard to this clone: Its antigen remains unknown.

The sequence was collected from a man between 18 and 29 years old in good health. The sequenced material came from naive CD4+ T cells sorted from blood. Subset defined: CD45RA+ positively selected.

This CDR3 is CASSENWSEAFF. In nucleotides, the CDR3 is TGCGCCAGCAGCGAGAACTGGTCTGAAGCTTTCTTT. V and J are TRBV5-1 and TRBJ1-1; no clear D gene. Trimming took 4 bases from V and 6 from J, leaving 10 bases between them. The CDR3 consists of 12 residues. Looked up from germline, CDR1 is SGHRS and CDR2 is YFSETQ.